The 21 T cell receptor beta chains in this list originate from one sample, sequenced in a study of shared clonotypes between healthy human individuals. Some clones are missing from TCRdb's copy, which holds only in-frame ones; the method was immunoSEQ multiplex PCR. The sample shows more than 2,000,000 clones, 90% to 95% of them seen only once. Specimen: naive CD4+ T cells from PBMCs. Described subset: CD45RA+ positively selected. The receptors come from a man between 18 and 35 years old in good health. Some clones in this sample may be carry-over from other donors' samples.

A few counts support this clone. This chain connects TRBV10-1 to TRBJ1-2; D remains ambiguous. Per germline, CDR1 WNHNN and CDR2 SYGVQD (reference sequence). The length of the CDR3 is 13 residues. V shed 4 bases and J shed 4 bases, with 10 bases lying between them. As DNA, the CDR3 is TGCGCCAGCAGTGCACTAGGGTCCTATGGCTACACCTTC. Translation gives CASSALGSYGYTF.

V is TRBV30 and J is TRBJ1-1, with TRBD1 as a possible D gene (5 bases). CDR1 is GTSNPN, CDR2 SVGIG, per germline (reference sequence). This CDR3 has 12 residues. V lost 3 bases and J 8 bases, leaving 13 bases between the germline ends. The DNA for the CDR3 is TGTGCCTGGAGGACCGACAGTAGAGAAGCTTTCTTT. Residues: CAWRTDSREAFF.

The chain joins TRBV9 to TRBJ2-7; 9 positions match TRBD2. Germline V lookup: CDR1 SGDLS, CDR2 YYNGEE. CDR3 size: 14 residues. Trimming removed 3 bases from V and 2 bases from J; junction bases left unmatched: 3. The CDR3 sequence is CASSAGTSTYEQYF. CDR3 in DNA: TGTGCCAGCAGCGCCGGGACTAGCACCTACGAGCAGTACTTC. Combining the CDR3 with reference TRBV9 and TRBJ2-7 gives the whole variable domain DSGVTQTPKHLITATGQRVTLRCSPRSGDLSVYWYQQSLDQGLQFLIQYYNGEERAKGNILERFSAQQFPDLHSELNLSSLELGDSALYFCASSAGTSTYEQYFGPGTRLTVT.

The chain joins TRBV15 to TRBJ1-5, with D possibly being TRBD1 (5 bases). Per germline, CDR1 LNHNV and CDR2 YYDKDF (reference sequence). This CDR3 is built from 13 residues. V dropped 1 base and J dropped 10 bases, with 11 bases sitting between them. The CDR3 sequence is CATSRGQGRPQHF. For the CDR3, the DNA is TGTGCCACCAGCAGAGGGCAGGGACGCCCCCAGCATTTT.

The J gene is TRBJ2-2, the V gene TRBV27; 9 bases are shared with TRBD2. Unmatched junction bases numbered 8, after V lost 5 bases and J lost 1 base. The germline gives CDR1 MNHEY, CDR2 SMNVEV (reference sequence). This CDR3 is 17 amino acids long. CDR3 amino acids: CASSGKRLAVNTGELFF. The CDR3 region has the DNA TGTGCCAGCAGTGGTAAACGACTAGCGGTGAACACCGGGGAGCTGTTTTTT.

The rearrangement joins TRBV4-1 to TRBJ2-1, with D maybe TRBD2 (6 bases). This CDR3 comprises 17 residues. Germline CDR1 and CDR2: MGHRA and YSYEKL. With 3 bases removed from V and 0 bases from J, the gap between germline ends came to 15 bases. In DNA, the CDR3 is TGCGCCAGCAGCCACCCTTTAGCGGAGCGCTCCTACAATGAGCAGTTCTTC. Protein product: CASSHPLAERSYNEQFF.

The chain has TRBV27 and TRBJ2-7; D is unresolved. The V gene's germline CDR1 is MNHEY and CDR2 SMNVEV (reference sequence). V was trimmed by 2 bases and J by 2 bases, leaving 10 bases between them. The CDR3 totals 14 residues. As DNA, the CDR3 is TGTGCCAGCAGTTTACTGAGTCGCGCCTACGAGCAGTACTTC. Its protein is CASSLLSRAYEQYF.

V gene TRBV29-1 combines with J gene TRBJ2-7, with D unclear. V lost 4 bases to trimming and J lost 2 bases, with 9 bases between them. Per the germline V gene, CDR1 is SQVTM and CDR2 is ANQGSEA. CDR3 length: 12 amino acids. The CDR3 DNA follows: TGCAGCGTTGCGCAGGACGCCTACGAGCAGTACTTC. It is translated as CSVAQDAYEQYF.

V usage is TRBV11-2 and J usage is TRBJ2-7; unclear D gene. Trimming pared 1 base from V and 0 bases from J, leaving 10 bases between. This CDR3 is built from 15 residues. Germline V lookup: CDR1 SGHAT, CDR2 FQNNGV. This CDR3 is CASSLVFQISYEQYF. CDR3 DNA sequence: TGTGCCAGCAGCTTAGTGTTTCAAATCTCCTACGAGCAGTACTTC.

V usage is TRBV25-1 and J usage is TRBJ2-7; TRBD1 matches at 7 bases. The germline V gene encodes CDR1 MGHDK and CDR2 SYGVNS. The CDR3 has 13 residues. V lost 8 bases and J lost 2; bases outside the gene matches: 6. This CDR3 reads CASWDSTAYEQYF. In nucleotides, the CDR3 is TGTGCCAGCTGGGACAGCACGGCCTACGAGCAGTACTTC.

This chain uses TRBV19 with TRBJ2-3; 9 positions agree with TRBD1. This CDR3 is 17 amino acids long. Germline CDR1 reads LNHDA; CDR2 reads SQIVND (reference sequence). V dropped 0 bases and J dropped 0; count of bases not matched to a gene: 4. The CDR3 protein is CASSIEGTGPSTDTQYF. The CDR3, as DNA: TGTGCCAGTAGTATAGAAGGGACAGGGCCAAGCACAGATACGCAGTATTTT.

Turning to this clone: Additional DNA sequences in this sample encode the identical CDR3. V and J are TRBV9 and TRBJ1-5; D unclear. Trimming cost V 0 bases and J 4 bases, with 8 bases left between them. CDR3 length: 14 amino acids. Germline CDR1 SGDLS, CDR2 YYNGEE. The CDR3 spells CASSVEGANQPQHF. In DNA form, the CDR3 reads TGTGCCAGCAGCGTAGAGGGAGCAAATCAGCCCCAGCATTTT.

The CDR3 here is CASGPSSGRAGDTQYF. The CDR3 DNA is TGTGCCAGCGGCCCCTCCAGCGGGAGGGCCGGGGATACGCAGTATTTT. V gene TRBV2 combines with J gene TRBJ2-3; 10 bases match TRBD2. The length of the CDR3 is 16 residues. V trimming: 8 bases; J trimming: 6 bases; junction bases outside the gene matches: 14. Germline V gene sequence: CDR1 SNHLY, CDR2 FYNNEI.

V is TRBV28 and J is TRBJ1-5; 10 bases line up with TRBD1. After removal of 6 bases from V and 0 bases from J, the junction contained 8 bases not matched to a gene. CDR1 is MDHEN and CDR2 is SYDVKM in the germline V gene. This CDR3 contains 17 residues. Here the CDR3 DNA reads TGTGCCAGCAGCGCTCCCGGGACAGGGGTTAGCAATCAGCCCCAGCATTTT. Translating gives CASSAPGTGVSNQPQHF.

The chain links TRBV6-5 to TRBJ1-5; tentatively, D is TRBD1 (6 bases). The CDR3 has 15 residues. Trimming removed 5 bases from V and 2 bases from J, with 13 bases in between. Germline assignment: CDR1 MNHEY and CDR2 SVGAGI. The CDR3 loop reads CASSKQTGRNQPQHF. In DNA, the CDR3 is TGTGCCAGCAGTAAACAGACAGGCCGCAATCAGCCCCAGCATTTT.

The rearrangement links TRBV5-4 to TRBJ2-5; 8 positions match TRBD2. Germline loops: CDR1 SGHNT, CDR2 YYREEE (reference sequence). Germline trimming cut 3 bases from V and 1 base from J; bases unmatched to any gene: 5. CDR3 length: 15 amino acids. DNA of the CDR3: TGTGCCAGCAGCTCCATGACTAGCGCCCAAGAGACCCAGTACTTC. Protein product: CASSSMTSAQETQYF.

This clone was observed a single time. This sample includes further DNA sequences coding for the same CDR3. The rearrangement links TRBV5-1 to TRBJ1-1; D is unresolved. Trimming left V 0 bases short and J 4 bases short, with 7 bases between. The CDR3 is made up of 13 amino acids. In germline, CDR1 is SGHRS, CDR2 YFSETQ. CDR3 loop: CASSLAAATEAFF. The DNA of the CDR3 is TGCGCCAGCAGCTTGGCAGCGGCCACTGAAGCTTTCTTT.

The genes are TRBV23-1 and TRBJ1-5, with D tentatively TRBD1 (6 bases). TRBV23-1 is filed as an ORF, its function uncertain. This CDR3 region has 23 residues. Trimming took 4 bases from V and 1 from J, leaving 35 bases between them. CDR3 coding DNA: TGCGCCAGCAGTCCAAAACTTGGGGGCGCCACACATCCCTCCTTCTCCAGCAATCAGCCCCAGCATTTT. This gives the protein CASSPKLGGATHPSFSSNQPQHF.

Comment on this clone: Other nucleotide sequences from this sample produce the same CDR3. The genes are TRBV28 and TRBJ2-3; D gene ambiguous. Germline V CDR1 and CDR2: MDHEN, SYDVKM. The V end was cut by 2 bases, the J end by 5 bases, with 2 bases between. CDR3 length equals 11 residues. CDR3 sequence reads: CASSLIDTQYF. The CDR3 coding sequence is TGTGCCAGCAGTTTAATAGATACGCAGTATTTT. The entire variable domain, with the rest obtained from reference TRBV28 and TRBJ2-3, is as follows: DVKVTQSSRYLVKRTGEKVFLECVQDMDHENMFWYRQDPGLGLRLIYFSYDVKMKEKGDIPEGYSVSREKKERFSLILESASTNQTSMYLCASSLIDTQYFGPGTRLTVL.

The chain employs TRBV5-6 and TRBJ2-7, with unresolved D. The CDR3 totals 12 residues. V was trimmed by 4 bases and J by 4 bases, leaving 9 bases between them. CDR1 and CDR2 (germline): SGHDT, YYEEEE. The CDR3 nucleotides are TGTGCCAGCAGCCTCCGATTTTACGAGCAGTACTTC. It encodes CASSLRFYEQYF.

The chain links TRBV28 to TRBJ2-7, with 7 positions matching TRBD1. CDR3 length: 14 amino acids. The V gene end was trimmed by 5 bases and the J gene end by 3 bases; junction bases not matched to a gene: 7. Per germline, CDR1 MDHEN and CDR2 SYDVKM. The CDR3: CASSTRQGDYEQYF. CDR3 in DNA: TGTGCCAGCAGTACCAGACAGGGAGACTACGAGCAGTACTTC.